A selection of T cell receptor beta chains follows, all from one sample in a study of memory CD4+ T cells and cytomegalovirus serostatus. The data were produced by immunoSEQ multiplex PCR, yet TCRdb's version contains in-frame clones alone and is incomplete. Of fewer than 40,000 clones in the sample, 79% were seen once. The material sequenced was memory CD4+ T cells from blood. The receptors originated from an adult in good health and CMV-seropositive. CDR3s include the opening cysteine and the closing phenylalanine or tryptophan. The D gene is left open where the match is weak. Rows give clone size only sometimes, using once, few, many, or a class for an expanded clone.

>TRBJ2-2|TRBV19|NA|NA
CATKLGRTTGELFF
TGTGCCACCAAATTAGGACGAACCACCGGGGAGCTGTTTTTT
>TRBJ1-5|TRBV5-4|NA|few
CASSFTGREQPQHF
TGTGCCAGCAGCTTTACTGGGCGGGAACAGCCCCAGCATTTT
>TRBJ2-5|TRBV28|TRBD1|NA
CASSSPPTDRYQETQYF
TGTGCCAGCAGTTCGCCACCTACGGACAGGTACCAAGAGACCCAGTACTTC
>TRBJ2-2|TRBV29-1|TRBD1|NA
CSVRQGAGTGELFF
TGCAGCGTTAGACAGGGGGCTGGCACCGGGGAGCTGTTTTTT
>TRBJ2-7|TRBV6-1|TRBD2|NA
CASSGSPGGYEQYF
TGTGCCAGCAGTGGGTCACCGGGGGGATACGAGCAGTACTTC
>TRBJ1-5|TRBV10-3|TRBD1|NA
CAISEGTGGNQPQHF
TGTGCCATCAGTGAGGGGACAGGGGGAAATCAGCCCCAGCATTTT
>TRBJ2-7|TRBV5-6|TRBD1|NA
CASRYRGSYEQYF
TGTGCCAGCAGATACAGGGGTTCCTACGAGCAGTACTTC
>TRBJ2-7|TRBV5-6|NA|NA
CASSLVGRRKSYEQYF
TGTGCCAGCAGCTTGGTCGGGCGGAGAAAGTCCTACGAGCAGTACTTC
>TRBJ2-3|TRBV7-3|NA|NA
CASSLRPFSTDTQYF
TGTGCCAGCAGCTTAAGGCCTTTTAGCACAGATACGCAGTATTTT
>TRBJ1-1|TRBV19|NA|NA
CASSIAEGLSTEAFF
TGTGCCAGTAGTATAGCGGAGGGTCTGAGCACTGAAGCTTTCTTT
>TRBJ1-2|TRBV7-9|TRBD1|NA
CASSPGTAPGYTF
TGTGCCAGCAGCCCCGGGACAGCTCCCGGCTACACCTTC
>TRBJ1-1|TRBV14|NA|NA
CASSLLGQMNTEAFF
TGTGCCAGCAGCCTACTTGGGCAGATGAACACTGAAGCTTTCTTT
>TRBJ1-1|TRBV7-9|NA|few
CASSLHMNTEAFF
TGTGCCAGCAGCTTACACATGAACACTGAAGCTTTCTTT
>TRBJ1-5|TRBV28|TRBD1|NA
CASSFTGGNQPQHF
TGTGCCAGCAGTTTTACAGGGGGCAATCAGCCCCAGCATTTT
>TRBJ2-2|TRBV29-1|TRBD2|NA
CSVAGRAGVGELFF
TGCAGCGTTGCCGGGAGGGCAGGGGTAGGGGAGCTGTTTTTT
>TRBJ2-3|TRBV2|NA|NA
CASSPSSPDTQYF
TGTGCCAGCAGTCCTTCTTCTCCAGATACGCAGTATTTT
>TRBJ1-2|TRBV5-1|TRBD1|NA
CATGTGDGYTF
TGCGCCACCGGGACAGGCGATGGCTACACCTTC
>TRBJ2-1|TRBV6-5|TRBD2|once
CASSYGGLAGRDEQFF
TGTGCCAGCAGTTACGGGGGGCTAGCGGGAAGGGATGAGCAGTTCTTC
>TRBJ1-4|TRBV10-3|TRBD1|NA
CAISPGQGAANEKLFF
TGTGCCATCAGTCCGGGACAGGGGGCGGCTAATGAAAAACTGTTTTTT
>TRBJ2-3|TRBV6-5|NA|NA
CASSYSFTSPDTQYF
TGTGCCAGCAGTTACTCGTTCACTAGTCCAGATACGCAGTATTTT
>TRBJ2-2|TRBV27|TRBD1|NA
CASSLSASYGTALTGELFF
TGTGCCAGCAGTTTATCAGCTAGCTACGGGACAGCCCTTACCGGGGAGCTGTTTTTT
>TRBJ2-3|TRBV7-2|NA|NA
CASSLLRPGTSPDTQYF
TGTGCCAGCAGCTTATTGCGTCCCGGGACCTCGCCAGATACGCAGTATTTT
>TRBJ2-3|TRBV7-3|NA|NA
CASSSDIGTQYF
TGTGCCAGCAGCTCAGACATTGGTACGCAGTATTTT
>TRBJ1-1|TRBV5-5|TRBD1|NA
CASSLDRGTEAFF
TGTGCCAGCAGCTTGGACAGGGGCACTGAAGCTTTCTTT
>TRBJ1-2|TRBV7-2|TRBD1|NA
CASSAGQVYGYTF
TGTGCCAGCAGCGCGGGACAGGTCTATGGCTACACCTTC
>TRBJ1-1|TRBV23-1|NA|NA
CASSQSRLTGQVNTEAFF
TGCGCCAGCAGTCAATCAAGACTGACGGGACAAGTGAACACTGAAGCTTTCTTT
>TRBJ2-1|TRBV10-3|TRBD2|NA
CAISEPSGLAGVSYNEQFF
TGTGCCATCAGTGAGCCCTCGGGACTAGCGGGAGTTTCCTACAATGAGCAGTTCTTC
>TRBJ1-1|TRBV15|NA|NA
CATSRDPRGDAEAFF
TGTGCCACCAGCAGAGATCCGAGGGGTGACGCTGAAGCTTTCTTT